The rows below give T cell receptor beta chains drawn from one sample of a study of cytomegalovirus exposure and HLA in healthy donors. Profiling relied on immunoSEQ multiplex PCR, and the TCRdb table lists in-frame clones only, not all of them. Counted here are about 99,000 clones, 70% to 80% occurring once; the ten biggest clones make up 2.5% to 3.5%. The sequenced sample was PBMCs. The receptor source for this set is a male donor in good health and CMV-seropositive. The CDR3 runs from the conserved cysteine through the conserved F or W. A D gene is named only where the DNA matches it firmly. Clone size is stated in some rows and not others, as once, few, many or a class when expanded.

v_call,clone_size,d_call,cdr3_aa
TRBV4-2,NA,NA,CASSQGIGGRDFVYEQYF
TRBV16,NA,NA,CASSLGTSGYGYTF
TRBV6-5,NA,NA,CASSPGGRGIEGQYF
TRBV19,NA,TRBD1,CASRGQENYGYTF
TRBV4-1,NA,TRBD2,CASSLGEGGVGTDTQYF
TRBV7-6,NA,NA,CASSQKMNTEAFF
TRBV7-6,NA,NA,CASSERGPQHF
TRBV6-1,NA,NA,CASILTDNSNQPQHF
TRBV27,NA,NA,CASSFAGQINTEAFF
TRBV11-3,NA,NA,CASSPVRSSYEQYF
TRBV5-1,few,TRBD2,CASSLDPSGGPDYEQYF
TRBV29-1,NA,NA,CSVEDEQGRGTIYF
TRBV7-3,NA,TRBD2,CASSSSGGTYNEQFF
TRBV2,NA,NA,CASSPYTEAFF
TRBV25-1,NA,TRBD1,CASSEPGGRREKLFF
TRBV7-2,NA,TRBD2,CASSLVWGGGNYEQYF
TRBV15,NA,NA,CATSRRREGNSPLHF
TRBV7-9,NA,TRBD2,CASSFVAGGTDTQYF
TRBV27,NA,TRBD2,CASSRSLAGGYNEQFF
TRBV29-1,NA,TRBD1,CSVRQGGYGYTF
TRBV27,NA,TRBD2,CASSLGLAGGTWGNEQFF
TRBV5-1,NA,TRBD2,CASSPTSGGSETQYF
TRBV4-3,NA,NA,CASSQERVETYGYTF
TRBV6-5,NA,TRBD1,CASSGTEKNQPQHF
TRBV5-4,NA,TRBD1,CASSLDRGSGDTQYF
TRBV27,NA,TRBD1,CASSLSSGGGYGYTF
TRBV5-1,NA,TRBD1,CASSYAGGAGTEAFF
TRBV30,NA,NA,CAWSVGPRRGF